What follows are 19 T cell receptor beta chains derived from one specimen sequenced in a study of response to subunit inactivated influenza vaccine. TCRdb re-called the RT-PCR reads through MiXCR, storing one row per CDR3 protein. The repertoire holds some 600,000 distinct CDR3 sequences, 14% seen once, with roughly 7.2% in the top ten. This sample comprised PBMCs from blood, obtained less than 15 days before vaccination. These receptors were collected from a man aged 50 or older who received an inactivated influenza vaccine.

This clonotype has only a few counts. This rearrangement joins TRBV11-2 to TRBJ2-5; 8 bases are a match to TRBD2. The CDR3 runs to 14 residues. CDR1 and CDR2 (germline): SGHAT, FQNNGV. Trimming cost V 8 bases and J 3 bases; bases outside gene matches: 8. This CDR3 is CASGPGGFKETQYF. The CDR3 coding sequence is TGTGCCAGCGGACCGGGAGGGTTCAAAGAGACCCAGTACTTC.

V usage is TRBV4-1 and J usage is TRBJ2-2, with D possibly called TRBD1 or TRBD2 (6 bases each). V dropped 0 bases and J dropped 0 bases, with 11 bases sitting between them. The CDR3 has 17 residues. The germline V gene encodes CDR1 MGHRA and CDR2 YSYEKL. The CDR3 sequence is CASSQEWGASNTGELFF. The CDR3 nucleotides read TGCGCCAGCAGCCAAGAGTGGGGGGCCTCGAACACCGGGGAGCTGTTTTTT.

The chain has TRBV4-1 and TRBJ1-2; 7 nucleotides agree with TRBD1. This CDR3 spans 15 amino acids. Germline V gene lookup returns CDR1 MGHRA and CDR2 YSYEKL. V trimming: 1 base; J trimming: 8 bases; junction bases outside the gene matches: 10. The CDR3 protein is CASSQVGQGDRGYTF. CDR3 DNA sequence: TGCGCCAGCAGCCAAGTAGGCCAGGGGGATCGGGGCTACACCTTC.

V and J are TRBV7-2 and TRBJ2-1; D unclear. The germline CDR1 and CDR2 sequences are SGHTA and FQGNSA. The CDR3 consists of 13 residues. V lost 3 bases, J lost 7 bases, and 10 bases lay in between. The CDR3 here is CASSFRTRNEQFF. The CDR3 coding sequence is TGTGCCAGCAGCTTTAGGACCAGGAATGAGCAGTTCTTC.

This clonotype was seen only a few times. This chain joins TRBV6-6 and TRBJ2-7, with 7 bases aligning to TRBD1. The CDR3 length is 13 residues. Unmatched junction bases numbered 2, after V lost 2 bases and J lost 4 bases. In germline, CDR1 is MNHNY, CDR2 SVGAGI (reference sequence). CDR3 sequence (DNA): TGTGCCAGCAGTTACGACAGGGAGTACGAGCAGTACTTC. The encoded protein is CASSYDREYEQYF.

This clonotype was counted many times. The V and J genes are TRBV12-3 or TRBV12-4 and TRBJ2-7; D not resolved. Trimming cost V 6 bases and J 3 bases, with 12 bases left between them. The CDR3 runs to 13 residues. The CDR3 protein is CASSWQVDYEQYF. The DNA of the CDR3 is TGTGCCAGCAGCTGGCAGGTGGACTACGAGCAGTACTTC.

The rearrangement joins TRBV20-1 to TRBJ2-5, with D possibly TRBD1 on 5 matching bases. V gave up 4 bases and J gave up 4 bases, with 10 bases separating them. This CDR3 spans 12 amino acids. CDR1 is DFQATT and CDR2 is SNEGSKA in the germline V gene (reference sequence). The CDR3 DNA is TGCAGTGCTACCAGGGTAACAGAGACCCAGTACTTC. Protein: CSATRVTETQYF.

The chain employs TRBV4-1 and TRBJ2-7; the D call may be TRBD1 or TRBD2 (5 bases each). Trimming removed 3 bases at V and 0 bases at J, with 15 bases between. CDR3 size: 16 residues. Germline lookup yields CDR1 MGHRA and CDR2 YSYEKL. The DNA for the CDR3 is TGCGCCAGCAGCCAGGGGCTGAGGGGTTTCTCCTACGAGCAGTACTTC. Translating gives CASSQGLRGFSYEQYF.

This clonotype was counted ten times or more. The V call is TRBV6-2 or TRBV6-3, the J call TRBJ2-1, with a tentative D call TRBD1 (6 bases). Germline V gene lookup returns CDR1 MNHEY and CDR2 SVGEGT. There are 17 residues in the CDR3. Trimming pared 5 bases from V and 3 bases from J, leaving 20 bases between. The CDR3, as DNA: TGTGCCAGCAGTCCCTCCCAGGGGATCATACTCTACAATGAGCAGTTCTTC. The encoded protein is CASSPSQGIILYNEQFF.

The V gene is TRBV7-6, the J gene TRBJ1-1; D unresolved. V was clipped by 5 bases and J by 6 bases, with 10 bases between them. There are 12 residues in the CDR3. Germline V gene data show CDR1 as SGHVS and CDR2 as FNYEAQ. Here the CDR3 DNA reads TGTGCCAGCAGCCCCAGTAGGGCTGAAGCTTTCTTT. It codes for CASSPSRAEAFF. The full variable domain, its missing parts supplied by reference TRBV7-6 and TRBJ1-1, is GAGVSQSPRYKVTKRGQDVALRCDPISGHVSLYWYRQALGQGPEFLTYFNYEAQQDKSGLPNDRFSAERPEGSISTLTIQRTEQRDSAMYRCASSPSRAEAFFGQGTRLTVV.

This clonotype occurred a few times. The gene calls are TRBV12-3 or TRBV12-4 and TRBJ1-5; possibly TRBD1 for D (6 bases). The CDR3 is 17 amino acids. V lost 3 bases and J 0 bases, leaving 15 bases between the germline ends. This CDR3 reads CASSLSGAPYSNQPQHF. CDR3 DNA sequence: TGTGCCAGCAGTTTGTCAGGGGCCCCTTATAGCAATCAGCCCCAGCATTTT.

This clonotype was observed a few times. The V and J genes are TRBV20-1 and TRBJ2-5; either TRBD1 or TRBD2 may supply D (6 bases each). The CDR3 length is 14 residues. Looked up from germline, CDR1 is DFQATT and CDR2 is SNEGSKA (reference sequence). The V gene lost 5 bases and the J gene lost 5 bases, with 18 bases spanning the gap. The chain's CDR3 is CSAPLQGGWETQYF. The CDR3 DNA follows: TGCAGTGCTCCCCTCCAAGGGGGGTGGGAGACCCAGTACTTC.

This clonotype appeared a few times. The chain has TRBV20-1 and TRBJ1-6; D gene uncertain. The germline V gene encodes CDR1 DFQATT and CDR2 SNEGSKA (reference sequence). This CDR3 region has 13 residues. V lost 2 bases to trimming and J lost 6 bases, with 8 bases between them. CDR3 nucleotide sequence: TGCAGTGCTAGAACTGCGCCTAATTCACCCCTCCACTTT. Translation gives CSARTAPNSPLHF.

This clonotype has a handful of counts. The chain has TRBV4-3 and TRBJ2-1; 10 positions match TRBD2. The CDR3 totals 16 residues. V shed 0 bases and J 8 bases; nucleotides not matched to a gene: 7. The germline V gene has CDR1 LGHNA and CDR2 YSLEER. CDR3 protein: CASSQDLASGRDEQFF. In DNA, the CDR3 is TGCGCCAGCAGCCAAGATTTGGCTAGCGGGAGAGATGAGCAGTTCTTC.

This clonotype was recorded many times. Here the CDR3 DNA reads TGCAGCGTTGAAGGACTAGCGGGATATACAGATACGCAGTATTTT. It codes for CSVEGLAGYTDTQYF. The chain uses TRBV29-1 and TRBJ2-3; 11 bases are a match to TRBD2. The germline V gene encodes CDR1 SQVTM and CDR2 ANQGSEA. Losses at the gene ends were 1 base for V and 3 bases for J; bases not matched to a gene: 3. The CDR3 loop spans 15 amino acids.

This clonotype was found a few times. This chain's CDR3 is CSVDVRGGNEQFF. The CDR3 DNA reads TGCAGCGTTGATGTGCGGGGGGGGAATGAGCAGTTCTTC. The V gene is TRBV29-1, the J gene TRBJ2-1; 9 positions match TRBD2. This CDR3 region has 13 residues. The germline V gene encodes CDR1 SQVTM and CDR2 ANQGSEA. V lost 3 bases to trimming and J lost 7 bases; unmatched junction nucleotides: 4.

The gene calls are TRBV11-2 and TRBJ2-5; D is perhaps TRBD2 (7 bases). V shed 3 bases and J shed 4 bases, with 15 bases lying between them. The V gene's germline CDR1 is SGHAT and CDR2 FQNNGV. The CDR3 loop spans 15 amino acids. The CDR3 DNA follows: TGTGCCAGCAGCTTTGGGCTCGGGGGGCGAGAGACCCAGTACTTC. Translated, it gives CASSFGLGGRETQYF.

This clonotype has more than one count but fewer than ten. The CDR3 protein is CASGSRGQETQYF. The CDR3 DNA sequence: TGTGCCAGCGGAAGCCGCGGGCAAGAGACCCAGTACTTC. This chain connects TRBV18 to TRBJ2-5; weak D call: TRBD2 (5 bases). Between the trimmed V and J ends, which lost 8 bases and 2 bases, there was a span of 12 bases. The CDR3 sequence is 13 residues long. Germline values: CDR1 KGHSH, CDR2 LQKENI.

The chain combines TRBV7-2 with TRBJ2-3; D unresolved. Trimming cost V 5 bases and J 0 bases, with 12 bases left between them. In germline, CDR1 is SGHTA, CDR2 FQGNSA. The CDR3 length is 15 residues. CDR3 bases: TGTGCCAGCAGCCCCCTAGGAATTAGCACAGATACGCAGTATTTT. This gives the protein CASSPLGISTDTQYF.